Following are 19 T cell receptor beta chains from one sample sequenced in a study of radiotherapy plus CTLA-4 blockade in lung cancer. TCRdb's copy holds only in-frame clones and misses some; the assay was immunoSEQ multiplex PCR. The sample lists roughly 70,000 clones, around nine tenths occurring once. This specimen consisted of peripheral blood, obtained from a patient treated with radiotherapy plus ipilimumab. The receptors stem from a human donor with non-small cell lung cancer that progressed on radiotherapy plus ipilimumab.

The rearrangement links TRBV27 to TRBJ2-7; D gene unclear. The germline V gene encodes CDR1 MNHEY and CDR2 SMNVEV (reference sequence). V dropped 0 bases and J dropped 2 bases, with 11 bases sitting between them. CDR3 length: 15 amino acids. Here the CDR3 DNA reads TGTGCCAGCAGTTTATCGGGGTTTGGCCCCTACGAGCAGTACTTC. Translation: CASSLSGFGPYEQYF.

This rearrangement joins TRBV14 to TRBJ1-1, with D tentatively TRBD1 (5 bases). The CDR3 loop spans 18 amino acids. Germline-derived CDR1 and CDR2 are SGHDN and FVKESK. Trimming pared 0 bases from V and 4 bases from J, leaving 21 bases between. The CDR3 region is CASSQDVPGRGLRTEAFF. Written as DNA, the CDR3 is TGTGCCAGCAGCCAAGATGTCCCCGGGAGGGGTCTTCGCACTGAAGCTTTCTTT.

This sequence joins TRBV4-1 and TRBJ1-1, with a tentative D call TRBD1 (6 bases). Germline V gene sequence: CDR1 MGHRA, CDR2 YSYEKL. Trimming removed 4 bases at V and 11 bases at J, with 23 bases between. This CDR3 has 15 amino acids. CDR3 in amino acids: CASSPSPQGTIGAFF. The CDR3 DNA reads TGCGCCAGCAGCCCCTCACCCCAGGGGACCATCGGGGCTTTCTTT.

The CDR3, as DNA: TGTGCCAGCAGCTGGGGGACAGGGGGAGCCAAAAACATTCAGTACTTC. It is translated as CASSWGTGGAKNIQYF. The chain combines TRBV5-4 with TRBJ2-4; 11 nucleotides align to TRBD1. The germline gives CDR1 SGHNT, CDR2 YYREEE (reference sequence). This CDR3 has 16 residues. V lost 3 bases to trimming and J lost 0 bases; unmatched junction nucleotides: 2. Together with reference TRBV5-4 and TRBJ2-4, the CDR3 gives the full variable domain: ETGVTQSPTHLIKTRGQQVTLRCSSQSGHNTVSWYQQALGQGPQFIFQYYREEENGRGNFPPRFSGLQFPNYSSELNVNALELDDSALYLCASSWGTGGAKNIQYFGAGTRLSVL.

V usage is TRBV6-1 and J usage is TRBJ2-7, with 7 bases matching TRBD2. CDR1 is MNHNS and CDR2 is SASEGT in the germline V gene. V was clipped by 7 bases and J by 2 bases; unmatched bases: 11. This CDR3 spans 15 amino acids. CDR3 region: CASTYLASGPYEQYV. The DNA for the CDR3 is TGTGCCAGCACGTACTTAGCTAGCGGTCCCTACGAGCAGTACGTC.

The gene calls are TRBV9 and TRBJ2-3; 9 positions agree with TRBD1. This CDR3 region has 15 residues. After removal of 0 bases from V and 4 bases from J, the junction contained 3 bases not matched to a gene. From germline, CDR1 is SGDLS and CDR2 YYNGEE. In DNA form, the CDR3 reads TGTGCCAGCAGCGTAGAGGGACAGGGTGCAGATACGCAGTATTTT. Residues: CASSVEGQGADTQYF.

The V gene is TRBV28, the J gene TRBJ2-4, with D hard to call. The CDR3 runs to 14 residues. The V and J ends lost 4 bases and 6 bases respectively, with 13 bases between them. The germline V gene has CDR1 MDHEN and CDR2 SYDVKM. The CDR3: CASSSPYRRNIQYF. The DNA for the CDR3 is TGTGCCAGCAGTTCTCCGTATCGAAGAAACATTCAGTACTTC.

This chain links TRBV27 with TRBJ2-3; no clear D gene. Germline-derived CDR1 and CDR2 are MNHEY and SMNVEV (reference sequence). The CDR3 length is 14 residues. The V and J ends lost 7 bases and 1 base respectively, with 12 bases between them. CDR3 bases: TGTGCCAGCACTCTGGGGTACGGCACAGATACGCAGTATTTT. Translating it yields CASTLGYGTDTQYF.

The chain combines TRBV19 with TRBJ1-1; D is uncertain. Trimming removed 3 bases from V and 6 bases from J, with 14 bases in between. The CDR3 covers 14 residues. CDR1 and CDR2 from the germline V gene are LNHDA and SQIVND (reference sequence). As DNA, the CDR3 is TGTGCCAGTAGTATTAATAGCGCCCGGGCTGAAGCTTTCTTT. It specifies CASSINSARAEAFF.

The chain uses TRBV6-1 and TRBJ1-1, with D maybe TRBD1 (5 bases). Germline assignment: CDR1 MNHNS and CDR2 SASEGT. The V end lost 8 bases, the J end lost 2 bases, and 15 bases lay between the germline ends. There are 14 residues in the CDR3. CDR3 DNA sequence: TGTGCCAGCGACCTGAGTTGGACAAACACTGAAGCTTTCTTT. Its translation is CASDLSWTNTEAFF.

The rearrangement links TRBV5-5 to TRBJ2-1; D unresolved. Germline assignment: CDR1 SGHKS and CDR2 YYEKEE (reference sequence). V was trimmed by 3 bases and J by 8 bases, leaving 6 bases between them. This CDR3 contains 11 residues. CDR3: CASSSFDEQFF. CDR3 nucleotide sequence: TGTGCCAGCAGCTCCTTCGATGAGCAGTTCTTC.

This clone was counted once. The chain couples TRBV6-1 to TRBJ2-2; D is possibly TRBD1 (5 bases). Trimming left V 0 bases short and J 4 bases short, with 12 bases between. Germline CDR1 MNHNS, CDR2 SASEGT. The CDR3 spans 16 residues. The CDR3 coding sequence is TGTGCCAGCAGTGAAGCAATGGGGCTGGGCACCGGGGAGCTGTTTTTT. Translating it yields CASSEAMGLGTGELFF.

V and J are TRBV5-4 and TRBJ2-2; D gene ambiguous. The CDR3 sequence is 14 residues long. Per germline, CDR1 SGHNT and CDR2 YYREEE (reference sequence). Trimming removed 0 bases from V and 4 bases from J, with 7 bases in between. In nucleotides, the CDR3 is TGTGCCAGCAGCTTGGGTGGCAGCACCGGGGAGCTGTTTTTT. Its translation is CASSLGGSTGELFF.

This clone occurred once. The chain employs TRBV6-1 and TRBJ2-1; D is unresolved. This CDR3 is built from 16 residues. Germline CDR1 reads MNHNS; CDR2 reads SASEGT. Deletions cut 3 bases from V and 0 bases from J, with 12 bases between. CDR3 residues: CASSENPASSYNEQFF. The CDR3 bases are TGTGCCAGCAGTGAGAATCCCGCCTCCTCCTACAATGAGCAGTTCTTC.

The V call is TRBV5-6, the J call TRBJ2-5, with a tentative D call TRBD2 (5 bases). Per the germline V gene, CDR1 is SGHDT and CDR2 is YYEEEE. V shed 6 bases and J shed 4 bases, with 16 bases lying between them. This CDR3 comprises 14 residues. The chain's CDR3 is CASTRSSMVETQYF. For the CDR3, the DNA is TGTGCCAGCACCAGATCTAGCATGGTAGAGACCCAGTACTTC.

The chain uses TRBV5-1 and TRBJ2-1; the match to TRBD2 covers 9 bases. J lost 4 bases, V lost 4 bases, and 9 bases had no gene match. Germline values: CDR1 SGHRS, CDR2 YFSETQ. The CDR3 runs to 16 residues. CDR3 residues: CASSPRREGRYNEQFF. Written as DNA, the CDR3 is TGCGCCAGCAGCCCTCGGCGGGAGGGGAGGTACAATGAGCAGTTCTTC. The full variable domain, rest sourced from reference TRBV5-1 and TRBJ2-1, is KAGVTQTPRYLIKTRGQQVTLSCSPISGHRSVSWYQQTPGQGLQFLFEYFSETQRNKGNFPGRFSGRQFSNSRSEMNVSTLELGDSALYLCASSPRREGRYNEQFFGPGTRLTVL.

The chain uses TRBV7-8 and TRBJ1-1; no reliable D call. CDR3 length: 16 amino acids. CDR1 is SGHVS, CDR2 FQNEAQ, per germline. V was cut by 4 bases and J by 0 bases, with 15 bases left in between. The CDR3 loop is CASSSSRGPMNTEAFF. Written as DNA, the CDR3 is TGTGCCAGCAGCTCATCCAGAGGACCCATGAACACTGAAGCTTTCTTT.

The chain recombines TRBV28 with TRBJ1-4; D gene ambiguous. Germline V lookup: CDR1 MDHEN, CDR2 SYDVKM. This CDR3 is built from 12 residues. Trimming left V 6 bases short and J 4 bases short, with 6 bases between. The CDR3 spells CASRQLNEKLFF. DNA of the CDR3: TGTGCCAGCAGACAGCTTAATGAAAAACTGTTTTTT.

The rearrangement uses TRBV15 and TRBJ2-2; 7 bases line up with TRBD1. Germline CDR1 LNHNV, CDR2 YYDKDF (reference sequence). The CDR3 covers 16 residues. J was trimmed by 4 bases and V by 1 base; bases with no gene match: 6. CDR3 nucleotides: TGTGCCACCAGCAGAGCTGGGGACAGATCCACCGGGGAGCTGTTTTTT. Amino acids: CATSRAGDRSTGELFF.